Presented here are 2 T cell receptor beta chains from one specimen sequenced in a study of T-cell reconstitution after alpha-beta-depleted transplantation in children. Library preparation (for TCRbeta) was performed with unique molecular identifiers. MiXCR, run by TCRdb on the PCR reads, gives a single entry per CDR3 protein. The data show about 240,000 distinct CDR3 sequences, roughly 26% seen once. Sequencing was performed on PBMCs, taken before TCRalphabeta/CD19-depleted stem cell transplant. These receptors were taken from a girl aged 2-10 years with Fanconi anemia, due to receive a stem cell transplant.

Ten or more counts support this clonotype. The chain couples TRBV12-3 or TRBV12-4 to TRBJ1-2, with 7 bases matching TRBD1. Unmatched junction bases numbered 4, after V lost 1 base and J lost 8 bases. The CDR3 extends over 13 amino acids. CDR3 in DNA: TGTGCCAGCAGTTTAGGAGGGGGCGAGGGCTACACCTTC. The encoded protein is CASSLGGGEGYTF.

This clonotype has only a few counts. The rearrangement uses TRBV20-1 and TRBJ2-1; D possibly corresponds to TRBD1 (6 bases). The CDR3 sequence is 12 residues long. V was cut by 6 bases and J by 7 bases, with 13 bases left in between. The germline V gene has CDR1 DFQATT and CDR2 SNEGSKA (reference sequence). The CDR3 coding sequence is TGCAGTGCCATGTACAGGGTTAATGAGCAGTTCTTC. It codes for CSAMYRVNEQFF.